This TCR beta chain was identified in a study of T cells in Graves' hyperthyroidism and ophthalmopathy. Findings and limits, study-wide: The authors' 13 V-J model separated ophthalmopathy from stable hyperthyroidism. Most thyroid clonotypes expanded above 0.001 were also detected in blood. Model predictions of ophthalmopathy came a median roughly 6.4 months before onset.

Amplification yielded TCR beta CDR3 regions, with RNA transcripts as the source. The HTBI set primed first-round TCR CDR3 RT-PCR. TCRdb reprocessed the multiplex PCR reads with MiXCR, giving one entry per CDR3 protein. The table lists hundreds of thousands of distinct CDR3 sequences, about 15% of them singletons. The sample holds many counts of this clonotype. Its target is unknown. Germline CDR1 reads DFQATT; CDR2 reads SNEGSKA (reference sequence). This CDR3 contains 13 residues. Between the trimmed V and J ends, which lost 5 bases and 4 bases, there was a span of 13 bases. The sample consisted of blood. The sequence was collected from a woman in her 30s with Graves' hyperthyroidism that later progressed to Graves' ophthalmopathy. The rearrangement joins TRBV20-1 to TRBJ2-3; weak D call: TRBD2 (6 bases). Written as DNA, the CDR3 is TGCAGTGCTTCTCCCCCGGGGGCAGATACGCAGTATTTT. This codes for CSASPPGADTQYF.